These 22 T cell receptor beta chains originate from one sample sequenced in a study of beta chain features in type 1 diabetes. Reverse transcription of all isolated RNA meant that expressed TCRB transcripts were sequenced. Produced via immunoSEQ multiplex PCR; TCRdb's table is partial and in-frame only. The data show 900,000 or so clones, with roughly 15% seen just once and about 0.02% held by the top ten. The specimen sequenced was naive CD4+ T cells from blood. These receptors were taken from a woman aged 18-30 years in good health.

Ten or more counts support this clone. The chain joins TRBV5-4 to TRBJ2-1; 10 bases are a match to TRBD1. Germline CDR1 SGHNT, CDR2 YYREEE (reference sequence). The CDR3 runs 14 residues. The J segment lost 4 bases and the V segment lost 7 bases, leaving 5 bases of the junction unmatched. Here the CDR3 reads CASGRGQGYNEQFF. The CDR3 DNA reads as TGTGCCAGCGGGAGGGGACAGGGGTACAATGAGCAGTTCTTC. The full variable domain, rest sourced from reference TRBV5-4 and TRBJ2-1, is ETGVTQSPTHLIKTRGQQVTLRCSSQSGHNTVSWYQQALGQGPQFIFQYYREEENGRGNFPPRFSGLQFPNYSSELNVNALELDDSALYLCASGRGQGYNEQFFGPGTRLTVL.

In this sample, this clone turned up a few times. The chain carries TRBV6-6 and TRBJ1-3; possibly TRBD1 for D (5 bases). The ends were cut back, 5 bases at V and 0 bases at J, with 8 bases in the middle. This CDR3 region has 14 residues. Germline assignment: CDR1 MNHNY and CDR2 SVGAGI (reference sequence). The CDR3 is CASSHRSSGNTIYF. The CDR3 DNA reads TGTGCCAGCAGTCACAGGAGCTCTGGAAACACCATATATTTT.

A few counts support this clone. V is TRBV19 and J is TRBJ1-2; a possible D gene is TRBD1 (6 bases). The CDR3 covers 13 residues. CDR1 and CDR2 (germline): LNHDA, SQIVND (reference sequence). V dropped 6 bases and J dropped 8 bases, with 16 bases sitting between them. The CDR3 is CASSPTGSGGYTF. Here the CDR3 DNA reads TGTGCCAGTAGCCCGACAGGATCTGGCGGCTACACCTTC.

This clone showed up just a few times. CDR3 coding DNA: TGTGCCAGCAGTTACCGGAGGGGCGCCACCGGGGAGCTGTTTTTT. It yields the protein CASSYRRGATGELFF. The chain combines TRBV6-5 with TRBJ2-2; possibly TRBD2 for D (6 bases). Germline V CDR1 and CDR2: MNHEY, SVGAGI. Trimming removed 2 bases from V and 4 bases from J, with 11 bases in between. The CDR3 extends over 15 amino acids.

This rearrangement joins TRBV5-6 to TRBJ1-1; 8 bases are shared with TRBD1. Germline V lookup: CDR1 SGHDT, CDR2 YYEEEE. The CDR3 runs to 15 residues. The trim removed 4 bases at V and 1 base at J, leaving 6 bases unmatched. CDR3 DNA sequence: TGTGCCAGCAGCCCTCGGACAGGGAGGAACACTGAAGCTTTCTTT. Protein sequence: CASSPRTGRNTEAFF. The complete variable domain, with remaining parts taken from reference TRBV5-6 and TRBJ1-1, reads DAGVTQSPTHLIKTRGQQVTLRCSPKSGHDTVSWYQQALGQGPQFIFQYYEEEERQRGNFPDRFSGHQFPNYSSELNVNALLLGDSALYLCASSPRTGRNTEAFFGQGTRLTVV.

The V call is TRBV5-8, the J call TRBJ2-6; D call uncertain. In germline, CDR1 is SGHTS, CDR2 YDEGEE. Trimming left V 0 bases short and J 0 bases short, with 4 bases between. The CDR3 has 15 residues. CDR3 sequence (DNA): TGTGCCAGCAGCTTGGTTTCCTCTGGGGCCAACGTCCTGACTTTC. Translation gives CASSLVSSGANVLTF. Looking up the rest from reference TRBV5-8 and TRBJ2-6 gives the full variable domain: EAGVTQSPTHLIKTRGQQATLRCSPISGHTSVYWYQQALGLGLQFLLWYDEGEERNRGNFPPRFSGRQFPNYSSELNVNALELEDSALYLCASSLVSSGANVLTFGAGSRLTVL.

The sample holds a few counts of this clone. V gene TRBV18 combines with J gene TRBJ1-4, with 11 bases aligning to TRBD1. V shed 6 bases, J shed 7 bases, and the junction held 10 bases outside the gene matches. CDR3 size: 16 residues. CDR1 and CDR2 from the germline V gene are KGHSH and LQKENI. This CDR3 is CASSPLAGTGGEKLFF. CDR3 bases: TGTGCCAGCTCGCCCCTAGCCGGGACAGGGGGTGAAAAACTGTTTTTT.

The chain carries TRBV28 and TRBJ2-2; D ambiguous. V lost 6 bases and J 9 bases, leaving 8 bases between the germline ends. The germline V gene encodes CDR1 MDHEN and CDR2 SYDVKM. The CDR3 spans 11 residues. This CDR3 is CASSTRRELFF. CDR3 nucleotide sequence: TGTGCCAGCAGCACCCGGAGGGAGCTGTTTTTT.

This chain links TRBV29-1 with TRBJ2-7, with no clear D. Germline V gene sequence: CDR1 SQVTM, CDR2 ANQGSEA. The CDR3 runs 11 residues. V gave up 5 bases and J gave up 2 bases, with 7 bases separating them. The CDR3: CSVLQTYEQYF. The DNA for the CDR3 is TGCAGCGTTCTCCAGACCTACGAGCAGTACTTC.

This clone was recorded a few times. The chain carries TRBV16 and TRBJ1-1; 7 nucleotides line up with TRBD1. V gave up 0 bases and J gave up 5 bases; unmatched junction bases: 15. CDR1 is KGHSY, CDR2 FQNENV, per germline. This CDR3 contains 18 residues. The DNA for the CDR3 is TGTGCCAGCAGCCAATCCCGGCAGTATGGGGCAGGGGGGACTGAAGCTTTCTTT. It specifies CASSQSRQYGAGGTEAFF.

This clone was observed a handful of times. The chain carries TRBV7-8 and TRBJ2-7; D gene uncertain. This CDR3 is 12 amino acids long. V was shortened by 5 bases and J by 2 bases, with 7 bases between the two germline ends. In germline, CDR1 is SGHVS, CDR2 FQNEAQ. Here the CDR3 DNA reads TGTGCCAGCAGCACCGGCCCCTACGAGCAGTACTTC. Translated: CASSTGPYEQYF.

This chain links TRBV20-1 with TRBJ2-7; D unclear. The CDR3 consists of 10 residues. Germline assignment: CDR1 DFQATT and CDR2 SNEGSKA (reference sequence). The V and J ends lost 3 bases and 5 bases respectively, with 5 bases between them. This CDR3 reads CSASDNEQYF. CDR3 coding DNA: TGCAGTGCTAGCGATAACGAGCAGTACTTC.

V is TRBV4-1 and J is TRBJ2-7, with a possible D match to TRBD1 (6 bases). Germline V lookup: CDR1 MGHRA, CDR2 YSYEKL. V was pared by 3 bases and J by 1 base, with 10 bases between. CDR3 length: 14 residues. Here the CDR3 DNA reads TGCGCCAGCAGCCAGCATGGACAGTCCTACGAGCAGTACTTC. It specifies CASSQHGQSYEQYF.

This clone was detected only a few times. The V call is TRBV6-6, the J call TRBJ2-5; TRBD1 aligns across 8 bases. This CDR3 is 16 amino acids long. V dropped 2 bases and J dropped 2; count of bases not matched to a gene: 7. Germline-derived CDR1 and CDR2 are MNHNY and SVGAGI (reference sequence). This chain's CDR3 is CASSYVGQGGQETQYF. CDR3 in DNA: TGTGCCAGCAGTTACGTCGGACAGGGTGGGCAAGAGACCCAGTACTTC.

In DNA, the CDR3 is TGTGCCAGCAGTTGGGCAGGGTCAGGAACCGGGGAGCTGTTTTTT. Encoded protein: CASSWAGSGTGELFF. The gene calls are TRBV28 and TRBJ2-2; D might be TRBD1 (5 bases). Trimming pared 4 bases from V and 5 bases from J, leaving 14 bases between. The CDR3 length is 15 residues. Germline loops: CDR1 MDHEN, CDR2 SYDVKM.

This clone was seen a few times. The chain joins TRBV10-2 to TRBJ2-7; 9 bases line up with TRBD1. Germline trimming cut 4 bases from V and 3 bases from J; bases unmatched to any gene: 1. CDR1 and CDR2 from the germline V gene are WSHSY and SAAADI. CDR3 length: 13 residues. This CDR3 reads CASSAGQGYEQYF. The CDR3 DNA reads TGCGCCAGCAGTGCGGGACAGGGCTACGAGCAGTACTTC.

V usage is TRBV7-3 and J usage is TRBJ2-7; D may be TRBD2 (5 bases). CDR1 and CDR2 from the germline V gene are SGHTA and FQGTGA. The V and J ends lost 5 bases and 6 bases respectively, with 17 bases between them. The CDR3 contains 14 residues. This CDR3 reads CASSQTPARGEQYF. CDR3 coding DNA: TGTGCCAGCAGCCAGACCCCAGCTCGGGGCGAGCAGTACTTC.

The V and J genes are TRBV11-1 and TRBJ2-7, with 14 bases aligning to TRBD2. CDR1 and CDR2 (germline): SGHAT, FQDESV (reference sequence). J was trimmed by 6 bases and V by 0 bases; bases with no gene match: 1. This CDR3 contains 15 residues. CDR3 region: CASSLATSGRGEQYF. DNA of the CDR3: TGTGCCAGCAGCTTAGCGACTAGCGGGAGGGGCGAGCAGTACTTC.

The sample holds a few counts of this clone. The chain links TRBV6-5 to TRBJ2-5; D is possibly TRBD2 (6 bases). TRBJ2-7 matches the DNA end more closely, so the J call is doubtful. CDR1 is MNHEY, CDR2 SVGAGI, per germline. The CDR3 length is 14 residues. The CDR3 DNA is TGTGCCAGCAGTTATGCGCGGGGAGCCTACGAGCAGTACTTC. This translates into CASSYARGAYEQYF.

The chain combines TRBV5-4 with TRBJ2-7, with D unclear. The CDR3 is 14 amino acids. Trimming stripped 0 bases from V and 3 bases from J, with 10 bases between. The V gene's germline CDR1 is SGHNT and CDR2 YYREEE (reference sequence). This CDR3 reads CASSLGVRLYEQYF. The CDR3 region has the DNA TGTGCCAGCAGCTTGGGCGTTAGACTCTACGAGCAGTACTTC. The full variable domain, with the rest looked up from reference TRBV5-4 and TRBJ2-7, is ETGVTQSPTHLIKTRGQQVTLRCSSQSGHNTVSWYQQALGQGPQFIFQYYREEENGRGNFPPRFSGLQFPNYSSELNVNALELDDSALYLCASSLGVRLYEQYFGPGTRLTVT.

This clone was picked up a small number of times. The chain is built from TRBV10-3 and TRBJ2-2; D remains ambiguous. CDR3 length: 13 amino acids. With 9 bases removed from V and 2 bases from J, the gap between germline ends came to 10 bases. Germline V CDR1 and CDR2: ENHRY, SYGVKD. CDR3 coding DNA: TGTGCCATTAGGACCTCCAACACCGGGGAGCTGTTTTTT. Amino acid sequence: CAIRTSNTGELFF.

This clone occurred a few times. The same CDR3 arises from other DNA sequences in this sample as well. The chain has TRBV15 and TRBJ2-7, with no clear D. CDR1 and CDR2 (germline): LNHNV, YYDKDF (reference sequence). This CDR3 is 13 amino acids long. Trimming removed 0 bases at V and 0 bases at J, with 3 bases between. The CDR3, as DNA: TGTGCCACCAGCAGAGACCTCTCCTACGAGCAGTACTTC. Encoded protein: CATSRDLSYEQYF. The full variable domain, rest sourced from reference TRBV15 and TRBJ2-7, is DAMVIQNPRYQVTQFGKPVTLSCSQTLNHNVMYWYQQKSSQAPKLLFHYYDKDFNNEADTPDNFQSRRPNTSFCFLDIRSPGLGDTAMYLCATSRDLSYEQYFGPGTRLTVT.